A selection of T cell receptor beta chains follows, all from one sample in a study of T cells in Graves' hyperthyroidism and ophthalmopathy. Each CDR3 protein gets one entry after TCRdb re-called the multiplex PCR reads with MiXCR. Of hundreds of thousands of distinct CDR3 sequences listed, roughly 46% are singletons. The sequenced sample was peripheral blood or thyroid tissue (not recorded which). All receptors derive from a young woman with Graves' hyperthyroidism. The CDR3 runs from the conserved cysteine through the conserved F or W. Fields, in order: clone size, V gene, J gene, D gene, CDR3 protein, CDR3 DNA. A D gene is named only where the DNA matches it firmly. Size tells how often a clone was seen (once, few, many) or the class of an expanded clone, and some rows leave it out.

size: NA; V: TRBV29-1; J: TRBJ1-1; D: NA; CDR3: CSSEVGGRTAFF; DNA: TGCAGCAGTGAAGTTGGGGGGCGGACAGCTTTCTTT
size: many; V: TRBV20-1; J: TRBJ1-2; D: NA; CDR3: CSATRDGYTF; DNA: TGCAGTGCTACGAGGGATGGCTACACCTTC
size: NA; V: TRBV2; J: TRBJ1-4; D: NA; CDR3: CATRDSGEKLFF; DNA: TGTGCCACCAGAGACAGTGGGGAAAAACTGTTTTTT
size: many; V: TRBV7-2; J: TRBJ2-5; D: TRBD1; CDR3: CASSRRTGEEETQYF; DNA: TGTGCCAGCAGCCGCCGGACAGGGGAAGAAGAGACCCAGTACTTC
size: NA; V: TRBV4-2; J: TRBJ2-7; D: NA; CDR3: CASSRSAGHSYEQYF; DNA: TGTGCCAGCAGCCGTTCGGCGGGACATTCCTACGAGCAGTACTTC
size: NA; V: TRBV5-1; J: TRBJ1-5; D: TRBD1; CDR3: CASSFGDRASNQPQHF; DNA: TGCGCCAGCAGCTTTGGCGACAGGGCCAGCAATCAGCCCCAGCATTTT
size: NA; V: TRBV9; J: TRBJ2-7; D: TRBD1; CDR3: CASSGDSRTYEQYF; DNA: TGTGCCAGCAGCGGGGACAGCCGTACCTACGAGCAGTACTTC
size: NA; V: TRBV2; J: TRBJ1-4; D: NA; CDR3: CASRQLEQSEKLFF; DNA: TGTGCCAGCAGACAACTGGAACAATCTGAAAAACTGTTTTTT
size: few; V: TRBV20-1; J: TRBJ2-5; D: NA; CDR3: CSASGGWGLQETQYF; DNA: TGCAGTGCTAGCGGCGGCTGGGGCCTCCAAGAGACCCAGTACTTC
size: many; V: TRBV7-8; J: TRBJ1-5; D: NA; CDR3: CASSSGLGQQPQHF; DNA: TGTGCCAGCAGCTCTGGGCTGGGACAACAGCCCCAGCATTTT
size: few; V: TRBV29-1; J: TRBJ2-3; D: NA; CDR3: CSVEVWGRADTQYF; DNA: TGCAGCGTTGAAGTTTGGGGGCGCGCAGATACGCAGTATTTT
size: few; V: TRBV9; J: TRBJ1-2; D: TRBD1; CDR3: CASSPVTGTSYGYTF; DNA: TGTGCCAGCTCACCAGTGACAGGGACCTCCTATGGCTACACCTTC
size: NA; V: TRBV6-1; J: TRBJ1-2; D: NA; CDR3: CASRDNFNYGYTF; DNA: TGTGCCAGCAGAGATAATTTTAACTATGGCTACACCTTC
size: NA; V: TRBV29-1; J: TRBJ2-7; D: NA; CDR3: CSVRKRRVSYEQYF; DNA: TGCAGCGTCCGAAAAAGACGGGTCTCCTACGAGCAGTACTTC
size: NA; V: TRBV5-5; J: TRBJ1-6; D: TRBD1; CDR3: CASSSPQDRVDSPLHF; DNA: TGTGCCAGCAGCTCGCCGCAGGACAGGGTTGATTCACCCCTCCACTTT
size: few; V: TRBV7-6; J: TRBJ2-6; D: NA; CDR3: CASSPISGANVLTF; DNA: TGTGCCAGCAGCCCTATCTCTGGGGCCAACGTCCTGACTTTC
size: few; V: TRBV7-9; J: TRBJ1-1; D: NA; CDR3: CASSLAGVRTEAFF; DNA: TGTGCCAGCAGCTTAGCAGGGGTTCGGACTGAAGCTTTCTTT
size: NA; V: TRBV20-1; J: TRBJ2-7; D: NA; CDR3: CSALAAYEQYF; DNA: TGCAGTGCGCTGGCAGCCTACGAGCAGTACTTC
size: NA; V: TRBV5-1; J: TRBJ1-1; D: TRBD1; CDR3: CASSFPRTGNTEAFF; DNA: TGCGCCAGCAGCTTCCCCCGGACAGGGAACACTGAAGCTTTCTTT
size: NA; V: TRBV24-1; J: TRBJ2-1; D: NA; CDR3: CATSPQGEMYNEQFF; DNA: TGTGCCACCAGCCCACAGGGTGAGATGTACAATGAGCAGTTCTTC
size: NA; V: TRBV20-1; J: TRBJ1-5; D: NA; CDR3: CSARDWSSNQPQHF; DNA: TGCAGTGCCCGGGACTGGAGTAGCAATCAGCCCCAGCATTTT
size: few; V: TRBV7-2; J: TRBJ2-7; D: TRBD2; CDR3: CASSLNLLAGTEQYF; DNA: TGTGCCAGCAGCTTAAACTTACTAGCGGGAACAGAGCAGTACTTC
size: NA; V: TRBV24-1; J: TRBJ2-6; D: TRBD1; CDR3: CATSDPPGQGTGANVLTF; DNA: TGTGCCACCAGTGATCCACCGGGACAGGGGACTGGGGCCAACGTCCTGACTTTC
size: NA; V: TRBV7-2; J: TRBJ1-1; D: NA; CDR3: CASSLDPYGTEAFF; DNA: TGTGCCAGCAGCTTAGATCCTTATGGCACTGAAGCTTTCTTT
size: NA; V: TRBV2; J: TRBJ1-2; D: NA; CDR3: CASSPRAPGGGYTF; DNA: TGTGCCAGCAGTCCCCGTGCCCCCGGGGGAGGCTACACCTTC
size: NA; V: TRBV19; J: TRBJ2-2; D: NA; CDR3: CASSIISAGDTGELFF; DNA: TGTGCCAGTAGTATTATATCGGCAGGGGACACCGGGGAGCTGTTTTTT
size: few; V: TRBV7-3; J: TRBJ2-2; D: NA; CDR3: CASSLTVPGSGELFF; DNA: TGTGCCAGCAGCTTAACCGTCCCGGGTTCCGGGGAGCTGTTTTTT
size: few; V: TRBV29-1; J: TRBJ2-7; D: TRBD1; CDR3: CSVEAGWDRYSYEQYF; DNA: TGCAGCGTTGAAGCAGGTTGGGACAGGTACTCCTACGAGCAGTACTTC
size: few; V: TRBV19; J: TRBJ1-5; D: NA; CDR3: CASSIEDSNQPQHF; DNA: TGTGCCAGTAGTATAGAGGACTCGAATCAGCCCCAGCATTTT
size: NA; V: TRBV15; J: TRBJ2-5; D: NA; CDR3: CATSRHSQETQYF; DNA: TGTGCCACCAGCAGGCACAGCCAAGAGACCCAGTACTTC
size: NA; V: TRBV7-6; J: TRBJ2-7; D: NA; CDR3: CAWRGKGYEQYF; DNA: TGTGCCTGGAGAGGCAAGGGCTACGAGCAGTACTTC
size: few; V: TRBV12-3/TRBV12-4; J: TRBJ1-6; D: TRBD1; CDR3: CASSQTGTVSPLHF; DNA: TGTGCCAGCAGTCAGACAGGGACGGTTTCACCCCTCCACTTT
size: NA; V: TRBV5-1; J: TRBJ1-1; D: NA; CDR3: CASSLEEGAMNTEAFF; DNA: TGCGCCAGCAGCTTGGAGGAGGGTGCCATGAACACTGAAGCTTTCTTT
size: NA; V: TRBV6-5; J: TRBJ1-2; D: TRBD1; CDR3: CASRQSGTGGIYGYTF; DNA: TGTGCCAGCAGACAATCCGGGACAGGGGGCATCTATGGCTACACCTTC
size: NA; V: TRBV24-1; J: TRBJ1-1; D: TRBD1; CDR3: CAPGQMNTEAFF; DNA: TGTGCCCCGGGACAGATGAACACTGAAGCTTTCTTT
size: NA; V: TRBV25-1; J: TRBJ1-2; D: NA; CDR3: CASQDQTAYGYTF; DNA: TGTGCCAGCCAAGATCAAACGGCCTATGGCTACACCTTC
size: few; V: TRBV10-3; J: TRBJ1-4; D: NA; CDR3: CAISGGPTQTEEKLFF; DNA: TGTGCCATCAGTGGGGGTCCGACTCAAACGGAGGAAAAACTGTTTTTT
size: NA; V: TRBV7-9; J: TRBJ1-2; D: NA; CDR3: CASNPYREDNGYTF; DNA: TGTGCCAGCAACCCTTACAGGGAAGATAATGGCTACACCTTC
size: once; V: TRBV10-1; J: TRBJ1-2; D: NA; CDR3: CASSESLFYGYTF; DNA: TGCGCCAGCAGTGAGTCCCTTTTTTATGGCTACACCTTC
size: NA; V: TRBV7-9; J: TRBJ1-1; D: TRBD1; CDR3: CASSSETGGADTEAFF; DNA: TGTGCCAGCAGCTCTGAGACAGGGGGCGCGGACACTGAAGCTTTCTTT
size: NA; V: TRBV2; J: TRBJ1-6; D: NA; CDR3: CASSGHEADSPLHF; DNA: TGTGCCAGCAGCGGCCATGAGGCGGATTCACCCCTCCACTTT
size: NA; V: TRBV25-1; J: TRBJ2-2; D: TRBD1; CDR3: CASSRDRAGAGELFF; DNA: TGCGCCAGCAGCCGGGACAGGGCCGGTGCCGGGGAGCTGTTTTTT
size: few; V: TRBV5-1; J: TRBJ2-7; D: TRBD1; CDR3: CASSLRTGLSYEQYF; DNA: TGCGCCAGCAGCTTGAGGACAGGGTTATCCTACGAGCAGTACTTC
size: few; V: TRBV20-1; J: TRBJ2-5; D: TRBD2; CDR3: CSASSAGGETQYF; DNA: TGCAGTGCCTCAAGCGCGGGGGGAGAGACCCAGTACTTC
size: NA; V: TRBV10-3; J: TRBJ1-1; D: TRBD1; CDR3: CATTDRGLDTEAFF; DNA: TGTGCCACTACGGACAGGGGGCTTGACACTGAAGCTTTCTTT
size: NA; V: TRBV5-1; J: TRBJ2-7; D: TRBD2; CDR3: CASSLMASGNYEQYF; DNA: TGCGCCAGCAGCTTGATGGCTAGCGGGAACTACGAGCAGTACTTC
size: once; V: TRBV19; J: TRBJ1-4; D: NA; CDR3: CASSPYRENEKLFF; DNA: TGTGCCAGTAGTCCATACAGGGAGAATGAAAAACTGTTTTTT
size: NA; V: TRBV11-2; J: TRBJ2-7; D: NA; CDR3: CARGATYEQYF; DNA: TGTGCTAGAGGAGCAACCTACGAGCAGTACTTC
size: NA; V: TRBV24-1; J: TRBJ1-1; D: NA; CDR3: CATGDLSDSTEAFF; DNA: TGTGCCACCGGTGATTTATCTGACAGCACTGAAGCTTTCTTT
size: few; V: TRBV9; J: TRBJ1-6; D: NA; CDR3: CASSVGRETSSYNSPLHF; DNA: TGTGCCAGCAGCGTAGGCAGGGAGACTAGCTCCTATAATTCACCCCTCCACTTT
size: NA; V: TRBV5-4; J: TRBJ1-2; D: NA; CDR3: CASRRTDYGYTF; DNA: TGTGCCAGCAGGCGGACGGACTATGGCTACACCTTC